The clone carrying this T cell receptor beta chain has only a few counts. This CDR3 contains 15 residues. Deletions cut 5 bases from V and 8 bases from J, with 16 bases between. Germline loops: CDR1 SEHNR, CDR2 FQNEAQ (reference sequence). The data were obtained in a study of T and B cells in COVID-19 patients. Blood genomic DNA input for TRB amplification was about 220-500 ng. BIOMED2 TRB-A/B primer pools were used in multiplex TRB PCR. A single record per CDR3 protein comes from TCRdb applying MiXCR to the multiplex PCR reads. Of tens of thousands of distinct CDR3 sequences listed, approximately 30% are singletons.

The receptor was derived from a human donor who had recovered from COVID-19. The chain uses TRBV7-9 and TRBJ1-6; D perhaps matches TRBD1 (5 bases). The sequenced sample was blood. CDR3: CASSPRGGVDSPLHF. CDR3 nucleotide sequence: TGTGCCAGCAGCCCCCGCGGGGGTGTTGATTCACCCCTCCACTTT.